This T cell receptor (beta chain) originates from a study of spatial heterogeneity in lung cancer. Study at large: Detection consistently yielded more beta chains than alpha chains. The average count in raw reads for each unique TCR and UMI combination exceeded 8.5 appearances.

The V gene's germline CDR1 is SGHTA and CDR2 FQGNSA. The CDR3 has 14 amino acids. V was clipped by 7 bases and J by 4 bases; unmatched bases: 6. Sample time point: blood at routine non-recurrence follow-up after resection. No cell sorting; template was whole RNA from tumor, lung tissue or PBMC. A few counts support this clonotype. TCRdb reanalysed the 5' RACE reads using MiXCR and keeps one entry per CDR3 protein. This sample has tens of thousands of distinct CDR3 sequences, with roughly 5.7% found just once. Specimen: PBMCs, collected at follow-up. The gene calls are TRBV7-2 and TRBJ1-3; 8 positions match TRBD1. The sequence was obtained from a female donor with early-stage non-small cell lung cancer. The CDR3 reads CASTLQGDGNTIYF. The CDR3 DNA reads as TGTGCCAGCACATTACAGGGGGACGGAAACACCATATATTTT.